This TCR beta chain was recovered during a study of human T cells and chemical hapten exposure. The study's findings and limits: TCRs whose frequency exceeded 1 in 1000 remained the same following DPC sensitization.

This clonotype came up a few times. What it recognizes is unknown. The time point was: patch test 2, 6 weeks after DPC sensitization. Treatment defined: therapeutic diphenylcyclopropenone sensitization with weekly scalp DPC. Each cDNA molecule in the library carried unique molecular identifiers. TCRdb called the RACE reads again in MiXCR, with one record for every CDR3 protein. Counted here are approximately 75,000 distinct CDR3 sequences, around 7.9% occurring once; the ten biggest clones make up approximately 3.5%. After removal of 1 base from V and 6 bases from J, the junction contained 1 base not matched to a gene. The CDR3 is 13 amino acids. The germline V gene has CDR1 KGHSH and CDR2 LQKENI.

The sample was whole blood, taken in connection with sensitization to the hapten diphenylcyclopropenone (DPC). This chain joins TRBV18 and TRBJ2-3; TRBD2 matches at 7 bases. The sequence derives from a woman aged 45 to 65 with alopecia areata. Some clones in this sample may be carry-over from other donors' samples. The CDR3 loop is CASSPQLADTQYF. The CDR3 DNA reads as TGTGCCAGCTCACCACAACTAGCGGATACGCAGTATTTT. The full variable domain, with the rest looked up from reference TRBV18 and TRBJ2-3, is NAGVMQNPRHLVRRRGQEARLRCSPMKGHSHVYWYRQLPEEGLKFMVYLQKENIIDESGMPKERFSAEFPKEGPSILRIQQVVRGDSAAYFCASSPQLADTQYFGPGTRLTVL.